Below are 13 T cell receptor beta chains sequenced from a single sample in a study of beta chain features in type 1 diabetes. Expressed TCRB transcripts were sequenced, since all the RNA that had been isolated was reverse transcribed. Clones were sequenced by immunoSEQ multiplex PCR, and TCRdb holds only the in-frame ones, with some missing. The profile covers around 250,000 clones, with 27% appearing a single time and 3.5% to 4% taken by the ten largest. Sample: central memory CD4+ T cells from blood. Receptors were obtained from a man younger than 40 in good health.

In its sample, this clone was seen a few times. This chain uses TRBV7-9 with TRBJ1-2, with D perhaps TRBD1 (6 bases). Germline CDR1 SEHNR, CDR2 FQNEAQ (reference sequence). The CDR3 is 14 residues long. V was shortened by 5 bases and J by 8 bases, with 18 bases between the two germline ends. The CDR3 region has the DNA TGTGCCAGCAGCCCCACAGGGCTACAGAAAGGCTACACCTTC. Amino acid sequence: CASSPTGLQKGYTF.

The chain carries TRBV15 and TRBJ2-1; TRBD1 agrees at 7 bases. The CDR3 covers 17 residues. After removal of 0 bases from V and 5 bases from J, the junction contained 10 bases not matched to a gene. Germline CDR1 and CDR2: LNHNV and YYDKDF (reference sequence). CDR3 in DNA: TGTGCCACCAGCAGAGAAGCCGCCGGGACAGTTAACAATGAGCAGTTCTTC. This gives the protein CATSREAAGTVNNEQFF.

This clone was picked up many times. The V and J genes are TRBV13 and TRBJ1-1; weak D call: TRBD1 (5 bases). Germline CDR1 reads PRHDT; CDR2 reads FYEKMQ (reference sequence). V was clipped by 5 bases and J by 1 base, with 14 bases between them. The CDR3 extends over 15 amino acids. This CDR3 is CASSQRRASNTEAFF. The CDR3 DNA follows: TGTGCCAGCAGCCAGCGCAGGGCGTCGAACACTGAAGCTTTCTTT. Looking up the rest from reference TRBV13 and TRBJ1-1 gives the full variable domain: AAGVIQSPRHLIKEKRETATLKCYPIPRHDTVYWYQQGPGQDPQFLISFYEKMQSDKGSIPDRFSAQQFSDYHSELNMSSLELGDSALYFCASSQRRASNTEAFFGQGTRLTVV.

This clone has only a few counts. The gene calls are TRBV6-1 and TRBJ1-1; D remains unclear. This CDR3 region has 14 residues. The V gene lost 2 bases and the J gene lost 4 bases, with 11 bases spanning the gap. CDR1 and CDR2 (germline): MNHNS, SASEGT. This chain's CDR3 is CASSEIRATTEAFF. CDR3 DNA: TGTGCCAGCAGTGAAATTAGGGCAACCACTGAAGCTTTCTTT.

This chain connects TRBV15 to TRBJ2-7; 9 bases match TRBD2. The junction had 6 bases not matched to a gene; V was cut back by 1 base and J by 2 bases. Germline V gene sequence: CDR1 LNHNV, CDR2 YYDKDF (reference sequence). CDR3 length equals 16 residues. The CDR3 nucleotides are TGTGCCACCAGCAGAGGAGCGGGAGGCCAAGCCTACGAGCAGTACTTC. Residues: CATSRGAGGQAYEQYF.

The chain joins TRBV30 to TRBJ2-5, with D maybe TRBD1 (5 bases). V gave up 7 bases and J gave up 2 bases, with 11 bases separating them. In germline, CDR1 is GTSNPN, CDR2 SVGIG (reference sequence). CDR3 length: 12 residues. CDR3 nucleotides: TGTGCCTTGGGGCAGTCGCAAGAGACCCAGTACTTC. Its translation: CALGQSQETQYF.

The rearrangement uses TRBV11-2 and TRBJ1-3; unclear D gene. The CDR3 contains 16 residues. The germline CDR1 and CDR2 sequences are SGHAT and FQNNGV. Trimming left V 1 base short and J 0 bases short, with 10 bases between. The CDR3 loop reads CASSLVGPSSGNTIYF. The CDR3 nucleotides read TGTGCCAGCAGCTTAGTGGGCCCTAGCTCTGGAAACACCATATATTTT.

As DNA, the CDR3 is TGTGCAAGTCGCGCACAGGGGAAGGATGGCTACACCTTC. As protein: CASRAQGKDGYTF. The genes are TRBV12-2 and TRBJ1-2; TRBD1, the table's D call, lacks a check against the DNA. TRBV12-2 corresponds to a pseudogene. This CDR3 has 13 residues.

The chain is built from TRBV28 and TRBJ2-3; 7 bases match TRBD2. Germline-derived CDR1 and CDR2 are MDHEN and SYDVKM. CDR3 size: 14 residues. Trimming removed 3 bases from V and 4 bases from J; junction bases left unmatched: 4. In nucleotides, the CDR3 is TGTGCCAGCAGTTTGGCGGGAGTGGCAGATACGCAGTATTTT. Residues: CASSLAGVADTQYF.

This clone was counted only a few times. The chain is built from TRBV7-9 and TRBJ1-4, with D unclear. The CDR3 extends over 13 amino acids. The germline V gene encodes CDR1 SEHNR and CDR2 FQNEAQ (reference sequence). The ends were cut back, 6 bases at V and 4 bases at J, with 9 bases in the middle. The CDR3 loop is CASRAGNNEKLFF. DNA of the CDR3: TGTGCCAGCAGAGCGGGGAATAATGAAAAACTGTTTTTT.

The sample holds a few counts of this clone. V usage is TRBV10-3 and J usage is TRBJ2-2; 8 bases line up with TRBD1. Germline V gene data show CDR1 as ENHRY and CDR2 as SYGVKD. The CDR3 length is 14 residues. The J segment lost 6 bases and the V segment lost 3 bases, leaving 3 bases of the junction unmatched. CDR3 in DNA: TGTGCCATCAGTGACCCACAGGGGGCCGGGGAGCTGTTTTTT. It encodes CAISDPQGAGELFF.

This clone appeared a few times. The rearrangement links TRBV30 to TRBJ2-5, with D possibly TRBD1 on 7 matching bases. The V gene lost 0 bases and the J gene lost 5 bases, with 16 bases spanning the gap. The CDR3 runs to 15 residues. The germline V gene has CDR1 GTSNPN and CDR2 SVGIG (reference sequence). The CDR3 region is CAWSVRGGGRETQYF. The CDR3 DNA follows: TGTGCCTGGAGTGTTAGAGGAGGGGGCAGGGAGACCCAGTACTTC.

This clone was found a few times. The V call is TRBV7-2, the J call TRBJ2-1; D gene uncertain. Germline CDR1 SGHTA, CDR2 FQGNSA. The CDR3 length is 17 residues. Trimming left V 5 bases short and J 0 bases short, with 17 bases between. This CDR3 is CASSKNLRQSSYNEQFF. The CDR3 bases are TGTGCCAGCAGCAAGAACTTGCGGCAAAGCTCCTACAATGAGCAGTTCTTC.